These T cell receptor beta chains were read from a single sample in a study of cytomegalovirus exposure and HLA in healthy donors. The data were produced by immunoSEQ multiplex PCR, yet TCRdb's version contains in-frame clones alone and is incomplete. Here the sample spans roughly 150,000 clones, around two thirds being singletons. The sequenced sample consisted of PBMCs. All receptors derive from a young man in good health and CMV-seropositive. Each CDR3 is given with its conserved first and last residue. The order of the fields is CDR3 DNA, CDR3 protein, J gene, CDR3 length, V gene, clone size, D gene. The D gene is left open where the match is weak. Clone size is given for some rows only: seen once, a few or many times, or a class if the clone is expanded.

cdr3_nt: TGCGCCAGCAGCGGATCTCACAGGGGGCAATGGAAGACCCAGTACTTC; cdr3_aa: CASSGSHRGQWKTQYF; j_call: TRBJ2-5; cdr3_length: 16; v_call: TRBV5-1; clone_size: NA; d_call: TRBD1
cdr3_nt: TGTGCCAGCAGTGTCCTACTAGCCTCCTACGAGCAGTACTTC; cdr3_aa: CASSVLLASYEQYF; j_call: TRBJ2-7; cdr3_length: 14; v_call: TRBV6-1; clone_size: NA; d_call: NA
cdr3_nt: TGTGCCAGCAGTGGGACAGGGGACACCGGGGAGCTGTTTTTT; cdr3_aa: CASSGTGDTGELFF; j_call: TRBJ2-2; cdr3_length: 14; v_call: TRBV25-1; clone_size: many; d_call: TRBD1
cdr3_nt: TGTGCCAGCAGTTTGACAGGGGGCGTGGAGCAGTACTTC; cdr3_aa: CASSLTGGVEQYF; j_call: TRBJ2-7; cdr3_length: 13; v_call: TRBV28; clone_size: NA; d_call: TRBD1
cdr3_nt: TGTGCCAGCAGTCCCCCCAGCGTCGAGACCCAGTACTTC; cdr3_aa: CASSPPSVETQYF; j_call: TRBJ2-5; cdr3_length: 13; v_call: TRBV28; clone_size: NA; d_call: NA
cdr3_nt: TGTGCCAGCCAGGGGCATCCGACCTACGAGCAGTACTTC; cdr3_aa: CASQGHPTYEQYF; j_call: TRBJ2-7; cdr3_length: 13; v_call: TRBV9; clone_size: NA; d_call: NA
cdr3_nt: TGTGCCAGCAGTGACGGGACAGGGCACTTTTTGTCCCAGCATTTT; cdr3_aa: CASSDGTGHFLSQHF; j_call: TRBJ1-5; cdr3_length: 15; v_call: TRBV6-1; clone_size: few; d_call: TRBD1
cdr3_nt: TGTGCCAGCTCACCCCTAGCGGGCGTTCAAGAGACCCAGTACTTC; cdr3_aa: CASSPLAGVQETQYF; j_call: TRBJ2-5; cdr3_length: 15; v_call: TRBV18; clone_size: few; d_call: TRBD2
cdr3_nt: TGTGCCAGCAGTCAACGACAGTTTACCCTACTCTACGAGCAGTACTTC; cdr3_aa: CASSQRQFTLLYEQYF; j_call: TRBJ2-7; cdr3_length: 16; v_call: TRBV28; clone_size: NA; d_call: NA
cdr3_nt: TGTGCCAGCAGACCAGAGAGCGGATCCTACAATGAGCAGTTCTTC; cdr3_aa: CASRPESGSYNEQFF; j_call: TRBJ2-1; cdr3_length: 15; v_call: TRBV11-1; clone_size: NA; d_call: NA
cdr3_nt: TGCGCCAGCAGCTTGTGGGACAGCCTCAATCAGCCCCAGCATTTT; cdr3_aa: CASSLWDSLNQPQHF; j_call: TRBJ1-5; cdr3_length: 15; v_call: TRBV5-1; clone_size: NA; d_call: TRBD1
cdr3_nt: TGTGCCAGCAGCTGGCACCAGGATGAGCAGTTCTTC; cdr3_aa: CASSWHQDEQFF; j_call: TRBJ2-1; cdr3_length: 12; v_call: TRBV7-6; clone_size: NA; d_call: NA
cdr3_nt: TGTGCCAGCAGCTTAGGTGACACCTCCTACGAGCAGTACTTC; cdr3_aa: CASSLGDTSYEQYF; j_call: TRBJ2-7; cdr3_length: 14; v_call: TRBV11-2; clone_size: NA; d_call: NA
cdr3_nt: TGTGCCAGCAGCTCCCAGGGAGGGTACTATGGCTACACCTTC; cdr3_aa: CASSSQGGYYGYTF; j_call: TRBJ1-2; cdr3_length: 14; v_call: TRBV6-5; clone_size: few; d_call: NA
cdr3_nt: TGTGCCAGCGCTCAGGGAATCACAGATACGCAGTATTTT; cdr3_aa: CASAQGITDTQYF; j_call: TRBJ2-3; cdr3_length: 13; v_call: TRBV6-4; clone_size: NA; d_call: NA
cdr3_nt: TGCGCCAGCAGTGACCCCCCGGACAGGGTGGGGGAGCAGTACTTC; cdr3_aa: CASSDPPDRVGEQYF; j_call: TRBJ2-7; cdr3_length: 15; v_call: TRBV10-2; clone_size: NA; d_call: TRBD1
cdr3_nt: TGTGCCAGTAGGGGAGGGGGGCGAAGCAATCAGCCCCAGCATTTT; cdr3_aa: CASRGGGRSNQPQHF; j_call: TRBJ1-5; cdr3_length: 15; v_call: TRBV19; clone_size: NA; d_call: NA
cdr3_nt: TGCGCCAGCAGAACCGGGACTAGCGACGCCTACGAGCAGTACTTC; cdr3_aa: CASRTGTSDAYEQYF; j_call: TRBJ2-7; cdr3_length: 15; v_call: TRBV5-1; clone_size: once; d_call: TRBD2
cdr3_nt: TGTGCCAGCAGCGTCGACAGGGGCACTGAAGCTTTCTTT; cdr3_aa: CASSVDRGTEAFF; j_call: TRBJ1-1; cdr3_length: 13; v_call: TRBV14; clone_size: NA; d_call: TRBD1
cdr3_nt: TGCGCCAGCAGCTTGTCGAGAGGTGAAAAACTGTTTTTT; cdr3_aa: CASSLSRGEKLFF; j_call: TRBJ1-4; cdr3_length: 13; v_call: TRBV5-1; clone_size: NA; d_call: NA
cdr3_nt: TGTGCCAGCAGCGGGACTAGCGGGCAAGAGACCCAGTACTTC; cdr3_aa: CASSGTSGQETQYF; j_call: TRBJ2-5; cdr3_length: 14; v_call: TRBV2; clone_size: NA; d_call: TRBD2
cdr3_nt: TGTGCCAGCAGGGGGACTAGCGGGAGTGAGACCCAGTACTTC; cdr3_aa: CASRGTSGSETQYF; j_call: TRBJ2-5; cdr3_length: 14; v_call: TRBV6-6; clone_size: NA; d_call: TRBD2